This T cell receptor (beta chain) comes out of a study of CD8 T cells in Susac syndrome. The CDR3 runs 17 residues. With 5 bases clipped from V and 4 bases from J, the junction kept 14 bases outside the gene matches. CDR1 and CDR2 (germline): MNHEY, SVGEGT. Random hexamers were used to reverse transcribe the RNA input (roughly 0.5 to 1 ug). The immunoSEQ assay covered 54 Vbeta and 13 Jbeta segments for CDR3. TCRdb reprocessed the immunoSEQ multiplex PCR reads with MiXCR, giving one entry per CDR3 protein. This table holds 80,000 or so distinct CDR3 sequences, 94% found once. TCR beta from blood CD8+ and CD4+ T cells was sequenced.

This clonotype originated in a human donor in good health. The V call is TRBV6-2 or TRBV6-3, the J call TRBJ2-1; 7 nucleotides align to TRBD1. Material: CD8+ T cells from PBMCs. This chain's CDR3 is CASSTALQGTLYNEQFF. CDR3 sequence (DNA): TGTGCCAGCAGTACAGCTCTACAGGGGACCTTGTACAATGAGCAGTTCTTC.